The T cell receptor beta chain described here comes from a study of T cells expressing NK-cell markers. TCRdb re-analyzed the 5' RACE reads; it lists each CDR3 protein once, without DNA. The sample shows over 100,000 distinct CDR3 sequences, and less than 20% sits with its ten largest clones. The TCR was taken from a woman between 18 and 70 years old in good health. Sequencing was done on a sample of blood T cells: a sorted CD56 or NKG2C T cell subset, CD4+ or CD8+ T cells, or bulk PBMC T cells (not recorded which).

This CDR3 is CASSSGLAGEETQYF. This rearrangement joins TRBV5-1 to TRBJ2-5; TCRdb's D gene call, TRBD2, goes unchecked for lack of DNA. The CDR3 has 15 residues. Per the germline V gene, CDR1 is SGHRS and CDR2 is YFSETQ.